Shown below are 21 T cell receptor beta chains from a single sample sequenced in a study of blood T cell repertoires in COVID-19. Assay used: immunoSEQ multiplex PCR; TCRdb lists only in-frame clones, some missing. The sample has 260,000 or so clones, roughly 76% seen once. Sequencing was done on a sample of peripheral blood. These receptors came from a woman of 80 years or more with COVID-19, enrolled during active disease.

The chain recombines TRBV23-1 with TRBJ2-4; D remains ambiguous. TRBV23-1 is labeled an ORF, and its function is uncertain. The CDR3 sequence is 14 residues long. Between the trimmed V and J ends, which lost 1 base and 10 bases, there was a span of 14 bases. CDR3 region: CASSQLGQMDIQYF. The CDR3 nucleotides read TGCGCCAGCAGTCAATTGGGCCAGATGGATATTCAGTACTTC.

This sequence joins TRBV3-1 (or the pseudogene TRBV3-2) and TRBJ2-4, with TRBD1 matching over 9 bases. V shed 2 bases, J shed 7 bases, and the junction held 6 bases outside the gene matches. CDR3 size: 15 residues. Germline V gene lookup returns CDR1 LGHDT and CDR2 YNNKEL (reference sequence). The CDR3 spells CASSQLGQGINIQYF. CDR3 nucleotides: TGTGCCAGCAGCCAATTAGGACAGGGGATCAACATTCAGTACTTC.

The V gene is TRBV4-2, the J gene TRBJ2-1, with 7 positions matching TRBD2. Germline CDR1 reads LGHNA; CDR2 reads YNFKEQ. Trimming removed 4 bases from V and 7 bases from J; junction bases left unmatched: 13. The CDR3 is 16 residues long. The CDR3 region is CASSPLRPGEGNEQFF. CDR3 coding DNA: TGTGCCAGCAGCCCCCTCCGGCCGGGGGAGGGGAATGAGCAGTTCTTC.

The rearrangement joins TRBV5-1 to TRBJ2-7, with TRBD1 identical over 8 bases. From germline, CDR1 is SGHRS and CDR2 YFSETQ. Unmatched junction bases numbered 13, after V lost 1 base and J lost 4 bases. This CDR3 is 17 amino acids long. CDR3 amino acids: CASSLKDRTGTSYEQYF. The CDR3 DNA sequence: TGCGCCAGCAGCTTGAAAGATCGGACAGGGACGTCGTACGAGCAGTACTTC.

This rearrangement joins TRBV6-5 to TRBJ1-2; D ambiguous. V gave up 3 bases and J gave up 7 bases, with 21 bases separating them. CDR3 length: 16 residues. Germline V gives CDR1 MNHEY, CDR2 SVGAGI. The CDR3 bases are TGTGCCAGCAGTTATAATCGGGAATCAGCGTTTGGTGGCTACACCTTC. It is translated as CASSYNRESAFGGYTF.

The chain links TRBV19 to TRBJ2-2, with TRBD2 identical over 10 bases. V lost 6 bases, J lost 5 bases, and 9 bases stayed unmatched. The CDR3 spans 16 residues. Germline V gene lookup returns CDR1 LNHDA and CDR2 SQIVND (reference sequence). This CDR3 reads CASRDPSGSVTGELFF. CDR3 nucleotides: TGTGCCAGTAGGGACCCTAGCGGGAGTGTTACCGGGGAGCTGTTTTTT. Looking up the rest from reference TRBV19 and TRBJ2-2 gives the full variable domain: DGGITQSPKYLFRKEGQNVTLSCEQNLNHDAMYWYRQDPGQGLRLIYYSQIVNDFQKGDIAEGYSVSREKKESFPLTVTSAQKNPTAFYLCASRDPSGSVTGELFFGEGSRLTVL.

The rearrangement uses TRBV24-1 and TRBJ1-1; the D gene is possibly TRBD1 (5 bases). This CDR3 is 13 amino acids long. In germline, CDR1 is KGHDR, CDR2 SFDVKD. V lost 7 bases and J lost 1, with 9 bases in between. The CDR3, as DNA: TGTGCCACCAGCCTAACAGGGAACACTGAAGCTTTCTTT. It codes for CATSLTGNTEAFF.

This chain connects TRBV3-1 (or the pseudogene TRBV3-2) to TRBJ2-5, with 12 bases fitting TRBD2. Germline assignment: CDR1 LGHDT and CDR2 YNNKEL (reference sequence). The junction had 10 bases not matched to a gene; V was cut back by 1 base and J by 7 bases. This CDR3 is built from 17 residues. Here the CDR3 DNA reads TGTGCCAGCAGCCAAGCTGTACTAGCGGGAGGCGGCGGGACCCAGTACTTC. Translating it yields CASSQAVLAGGGGTQYF.

The J gene is TRBJ2-3, the V gene TRBV7-3; D is possibly TRBD2 (5 bases). Trimming stripped 1 base from V and 3 bases from J, with 17 bases between. The CDR3 totals 17 residues. Germline V gene data show CDR1 as SGHTA and CDR2 as FQGTGA. CDR3 in amino acids: CASSLRRGRKSTDTQYF. The CDR3 nucleotides are TGTGCCAGCAGCTTAAGACGGGGTCGGAAATCAACAGATACGCAGTATTTT.

CDR3 amino acids: CASRSLGQGKTYGYTF. As DNA, the CDR3 is TGTGCCAGCAGATCTCTCGGACAGGGGAAAACCTATGGCTACACCTTC. This chain joins TRBV27 and TRBJ1-2; TRBD1 agrees at 9 bases. The V gene's germline CDR1 is MNHEY and CDR2 SMNVEV (reference sequence). This CDR3 region has 16 residues. V trimming: 6 bases; J trimming: 4 bases; junction bases outside the gene matches: 12.

The rearrangement uses TRBV7-2 and TRBJ2-5, with 9 positions matching TRBD2. The V gene end was trimmed by 10 bases and the J gene end by 5 bases; junction bases not matched to a gene: 11. This CDR3 spans 14 amino acids. Germline loops: CDR1 SGHTA, CDR2 FQGNSA. CDR3 amino acids: CATSLGSGSETQYF. CDR3 DNA sequence: TGTGCCACCTCTTTGGGTAGCGGGAGTGAGACCCAGTACTTC.

The table lists this clone with a count of one. The rearrangement uses TRBV30 and TRBJ1-2; 7 bases align to TRBD1. This CDR3 has 13 residues. Germline-derived CDR1 and CDR2 are GTSNPN and SVGIG (reference sequence). V was clipped by 3 bases and J by 2 bases; unmatched bases: 3. The CDR3 DNA follows: TGTGCCTGGAGCCTGACAGGGAACTATGGCTACACCTTC. It translates to CAWSLTGNYGYTF.

The CDR3 here is CASSQRTSAYNEQFF. CDR3 DNA: TGTGCCAGCAGCCAAAGGACTAGCGCTTACAATGAGCAGTTCTTC. V and J are TRBV14 and TRBJ2-1; the match to TRBD2 covers 9 bases. Unmatched junction bases numbered 3, after V lost 2 bases and J lost 4 bases. The CDR3 totals 15 residues. Germline values: CDR1 SGHDN, CDR2 FVKESK.

The chain uses TRBV7-9 and TRBJ2-6; 8 bases agree with TRBD1. This CDR3 is built from 16 residues. Germline V lookup: CDR1 SEHNR, CDR2 FQNEAQ (reference sequence). After removal of 5 bases from V and 1 base from J, the junction contained 4 bases not matched to a gene. The CDR3 DNA follows: TGTGCCAGCAGCGACCGACAGGGGTCTGGGGCCAACGTCCTGACTTTC. It is translated as CASSDRQGSGANVLTF. Using reference TRBV7-9 and TRBJ2-6 for the parts outside the CDR3, the full variable domain is DTGVSQNPRHKITKRGQNVTFRCDPISEHNRLYWYRQTLGQGPEFLTYFQNEAQLEKSRLLSDRFSAERPKGSFSTLEIQRTEQGDSAMYLCASSDRQGSGANVLTFGAGSRLTVL.

The CDR3 spells CASSRGTGLQETQYF. The CDR3, as DNA: TGTGCCAGCAGTCGGGGGACAGGGCTACAAGAGACCCAGTACTTC. V usage is TRBV25-1 and J usage is TRBJ2-5, with 9 bases identical to TRBD1. The CDR3 consists of 15 residues. The V gene end was trimmed by 5 bases and the J gene end by 2 bases; junction bases not matched to a gene: 6. Germline CDR1 and CDR2: MGHDK and SYGVNS.

V is TRBV28 and J is TRBJ2-1, with 8 bases aligning to TRBD2. This CDR3 comprises 14 residues. CDR1 MDHEN and CDR2 SYDVKM come from the germline V gene. Losses at the gene ends were 3 bases for V and 8 bases for J; bases not matched to a gene: 6. The CDR3 region is CASSFGARGDEQFF. CDR3 sequence (DNA): TGTGCCAGCAGTTTTGGCGCGCGGGGGGATGAGCAGTTCTTC.

The rearrangement links TRBV7-9 to TRBJ1-4, with D perhaps matching TRBD1 (6 bases). This CDR3 contains 15 residues. Germline lookup yields CDR1 SEHNR and CDR2 FQNEAQ (reference sequence). Trimming pared 6 bases from V and 3 bases from J, leaving 14 bases between. The CDR3 protein is CASRGDGGPNEKLFF. The CDR3 region has the DNA TGTGCCAGCAGGGGCGACGGGGGGCCTAATGAAAAACTGTTTTTT.

The chain carries TRBV18 and TRBJ1-6; D uncertain. CDR3 length equals 14 residues. V was shortened by 2 bases and J by 7 bases, with 9 bases between the two germline ends. In germline, CDR1 is KGHSH, CDR2 LQKENI. CDR3 DNA: TGTGCCAGCTCACCAGATGGCAGGAATTCACCCCTCCACTTT. Protein product: CASSPDGRNSPLHF.

The V and J genes are TRBV7-2 and TRBJ1-1; D is ambiguous. The CDR3 length is 11 residues. CDR1 is SGHTA and CDR2 is FQGNSA in the germline V gene. Trimming removed 4 bases from V and 11 bases from J, with 11 bases in between. In DNA, the CDR3 is TGTGCCAGCAGCTACGGCCCGGGGGCTTTCTTT. This codes for CASSYGPGAFF.

V usage is TRBV7-2 and J usage is TRBJ1-5; 7 nucleotides align to TRBD1. Germline V CDR1 and CDR2: SGHTA, FQGNSA. This CDR3 region has 14 residues. Trimming cost V 5 bases and J 4 bases; bases outside gene matches: 5. The CDR3 sequence is CASSPGTANQPQHF. The CDR3 DNA reads TGTGCCAGCAGCCCGGGGACAGCTAATCAGCCCCAGCATTTT. The whole variable domain, remainder taken from reference TRBV7-2 and TRBJ1-5, is GAGVSQSPSNKVTEKGKDVELRCDPISGHTALYWYRQSLGQGLEFLIYFQGNSAPDKSGLPSDRFSAERTGGSVSTLTIQRTQQEDSAVYLCASSPGTANQPQHFGDGTRLSIL.

The V gene is TRBV18, the J gene TRBJ2-7; 9 nucleotides align to TRBD2. The CDR3 extends over 15 amino acids. The junction had 11 bases not matched to a gene; V was cut back by 6 bases and J by 5 bases. Germline assignment: CDR1 KGHSH and CDR2 LQKENI. The CDR3 DNA sequence: TGTGCCAGCTCGCCGGGACTAGCTCCCCTCAACGAGCAGTACTTC. This encodes CASSPGLAPLNEQYF.